Listed below are T cell receptor beta chains from one sample, sequenced in a study of shared clonotypes between healthy human individuals. The protocol was immunoSEQ multiplex PCR, while the TCRdb copy is restricted to in-frame clones and leaves out a portion. The sample contains 550,000 to 600,000 clones, just over 75% of which appear only once. The sample taken for sequencing was PBMCs. Source of these receptors: a woman aged 40 to 50 in good health. Some clones in this sample may be carry-over from other donors' samples. Each CDR3 is given with its conserved first and last residue. The D gene is left open where the match is weak. Clone size is stated in some rows and not others, as once, few, many or a class when expanded.

v_gene	j_gene	d_gene	len	abundance	CDR3nt	CDR3aa
TRBV19	TRBJ1-2	NA	14	once	TGTGCCAGTAGTATCCTTGACTGGAACTATGGCTACACCTTC	CASSILDWNYGYTF
TRBV29-1	TRBJ1-2	NA	14	many	TGCAGCGTTGAAGGAAATAGGGCGAACTATGGCTACACCTTC	CSVEGNRANYGYTF
TRBV6-1	TRBJ1-2	NA	14	NA	TGTGCCAGCAGTGATCCCGGGGTCTACTATGGCTACACCTTC	CASSDPGVYYGYTF
TRBV4-1	TRBJ1-5	NA	15	NA	TGCGCCAGCAGCCAAGAGTGGGGGAACACTCAGCCCCAGCATTTT	CASSQEWGNTQPQHF
TRBV2	TRBJ1-6	TRBD1	13	NA	TGTGCCAGCACGACAGGGGAAGGGTCACCCCTCCACTTT	CASTTGEGSPLHF
TRBV27	TRBJ2-7	NA	15	NA	TGTGCCAGCAGTTTATATGGGGGACACCCCTACGAGCAGTACTTC	CASSLYGGHPYEQYF
TRBV7-2	TRBJ2-1	NA	14	once	TGTGCCAGCAGCCTCCTGGGACGCCTCCTTGAGCAGTTCTTC	CASSLLGRLLEQFF
TRBV5-8	TRBJ1-1	TRBD1	15	NA	TGTGCCAGCAGCTTGGACAGGGGGATGAACACTGAAGCTTTCTTT	CASSLDRGMNTEAFF
TRBV19	TRBJ2-7	TRBD2	16	NA	TGTGCCAGGGACCTTTGGGCTAGCGGGAGGCCCTACGAGCAGTACTTC	CARDLWASGRPYEQYF
TRBV2	TRBJ2-2	NA	14	NA	TGTGCCAGCAGTGTAGGCCTCCATTCCGGGGAGCTGTTTTTT	CASSVGLHSGELFF